This TCR beta chain was sequenced in a study of cytomegalovirus exposure and HLA in healthy donors. Study-level information: Unique TCR beta sequences numbering approximately 120 million came from around 180 million T cells in an earlier analysis. Unique TCRs numbering around 85 million, obtained from HLA-typed donors, made up an early data release.

The CDR3 sequence is 15 residues long. The V and J ends lost 3 bases and 2 bases respectively, with 13 bases between them. Per the germline V gene, CDR1 is SGHTA and CDR2 is FQGTGA. The PCR used 60 Vbeta and 13 Jbeta primers. Repertoires were generated with immunoSEQ multiplex PCR, while TCRdb's copy carries only in-frame clones and drops some. The repertoire consists of fewer than 60,000 clones, with approximately 82% occurring once and the leading ten covering 2.5% to 3%. Study observations and caveats: Reports credit the classifier with highly specific, highly sensitive diagnosis of cytomegalovirus status.

Details on this clone: Its antigen is still unknown.

The V gene is TRBV7-3, the J gene TRBJ2-5; tentatively, D is TRBD2 (5 bases). The sequence came from a man in his forties or fifties in good health and CMV-seronegative. The source material was PBMCs. Here the CDR3 reads CASSFGSGSQETQYF. The CDR3 bases are TGTGCCAGCAGCTTCGGAAGCGGATCACAAGAGACCCAGTACTTC.